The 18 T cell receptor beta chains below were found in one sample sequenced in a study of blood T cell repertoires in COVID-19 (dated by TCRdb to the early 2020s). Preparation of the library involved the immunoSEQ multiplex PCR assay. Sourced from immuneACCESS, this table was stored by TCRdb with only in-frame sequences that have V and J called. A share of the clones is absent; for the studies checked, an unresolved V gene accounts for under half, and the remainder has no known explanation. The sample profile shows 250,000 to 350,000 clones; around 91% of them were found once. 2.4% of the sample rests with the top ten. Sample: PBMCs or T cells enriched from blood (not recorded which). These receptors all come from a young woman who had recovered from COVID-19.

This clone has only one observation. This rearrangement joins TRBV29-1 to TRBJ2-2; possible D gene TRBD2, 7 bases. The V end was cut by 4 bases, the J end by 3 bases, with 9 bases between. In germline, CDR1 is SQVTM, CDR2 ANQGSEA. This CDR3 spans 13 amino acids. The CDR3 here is CSVGGGYTGELFF. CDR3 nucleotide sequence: TGCAGCGTTGGCGGGGGCTACACCGGGGAGCTGTTTTTT.

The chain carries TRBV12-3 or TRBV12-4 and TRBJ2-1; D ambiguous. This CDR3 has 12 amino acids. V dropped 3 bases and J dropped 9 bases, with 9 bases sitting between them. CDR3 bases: TGTGCCAGCAGTTTTGTGTCCGTTGAGCAGTTCTTC. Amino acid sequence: CASSFVSVEQFF.

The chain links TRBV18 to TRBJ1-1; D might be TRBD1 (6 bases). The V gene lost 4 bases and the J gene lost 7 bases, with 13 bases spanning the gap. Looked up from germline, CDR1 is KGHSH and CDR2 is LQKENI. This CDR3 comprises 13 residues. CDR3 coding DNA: TGTGCCAGCTCACTACAGGGCAGGAGTGAAGCTTTCTTT. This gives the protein CASSLQGRSEAFF.

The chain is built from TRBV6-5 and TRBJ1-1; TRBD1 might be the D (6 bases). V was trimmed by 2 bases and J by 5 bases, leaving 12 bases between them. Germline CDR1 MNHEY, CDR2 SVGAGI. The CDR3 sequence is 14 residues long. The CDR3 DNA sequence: TGTGCCAGCAGTTACCTACAGGGAGCTACTGAAGCTTTCTTT. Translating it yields CASSYLQGATEAFF.

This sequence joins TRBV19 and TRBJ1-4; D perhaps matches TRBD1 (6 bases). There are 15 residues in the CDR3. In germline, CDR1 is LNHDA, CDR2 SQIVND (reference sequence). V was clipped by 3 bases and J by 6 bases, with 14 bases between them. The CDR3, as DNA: TGTGCCAGTAGTATGGCCGGGACACCGGATGAAAAACTGTTTTTT. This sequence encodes CASSMAGTPDEKLFF.

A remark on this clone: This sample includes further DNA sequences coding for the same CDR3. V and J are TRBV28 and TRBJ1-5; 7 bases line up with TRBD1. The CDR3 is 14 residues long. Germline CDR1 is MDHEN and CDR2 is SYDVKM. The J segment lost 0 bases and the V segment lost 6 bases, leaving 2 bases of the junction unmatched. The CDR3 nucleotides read TGTGCCAGCAGAACAGGGGTTAGCAATCAGCCCCAGCATTTT. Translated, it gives CASRTGVSNQPQHF.

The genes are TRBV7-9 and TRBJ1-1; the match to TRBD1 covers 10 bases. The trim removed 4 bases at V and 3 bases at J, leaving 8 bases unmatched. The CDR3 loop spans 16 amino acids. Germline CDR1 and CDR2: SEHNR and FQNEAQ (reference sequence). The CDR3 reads CASSSRDRGVYTEAFF. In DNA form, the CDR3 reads TGTGCCAGCAGCTCACGGGACAGGGGTGTGTACACTGAAGCTTTCTTT.

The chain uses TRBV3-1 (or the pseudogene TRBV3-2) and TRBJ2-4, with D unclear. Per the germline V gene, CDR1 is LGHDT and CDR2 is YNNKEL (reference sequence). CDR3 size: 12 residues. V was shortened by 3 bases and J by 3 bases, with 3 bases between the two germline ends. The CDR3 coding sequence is TGTGCCAGCAGCCATAGCAAAAACATTCAGTACTTC. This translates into CASSHSKNIQYF.

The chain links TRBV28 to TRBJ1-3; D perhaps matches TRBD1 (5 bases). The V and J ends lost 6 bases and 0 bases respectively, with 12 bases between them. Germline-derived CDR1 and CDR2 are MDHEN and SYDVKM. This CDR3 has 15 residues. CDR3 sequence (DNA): TGTGCCAGCAGAGGACCAGGGTACTCTGGAAACACCATATATTTT. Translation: CASRGPGYSGNTIYF.

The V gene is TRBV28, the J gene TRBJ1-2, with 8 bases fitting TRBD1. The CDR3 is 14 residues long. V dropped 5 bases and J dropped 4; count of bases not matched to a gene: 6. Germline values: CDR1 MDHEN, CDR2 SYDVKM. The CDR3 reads CASSQGAPGYGYTF. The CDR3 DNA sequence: TGTGCCAGCAGTCAGGGGGCGCCGGGCTATGGCTACACCTTC.

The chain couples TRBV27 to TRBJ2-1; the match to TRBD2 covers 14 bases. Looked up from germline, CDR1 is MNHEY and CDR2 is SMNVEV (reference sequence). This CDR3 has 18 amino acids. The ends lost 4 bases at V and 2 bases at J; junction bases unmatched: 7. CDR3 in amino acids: CASSSPTSGGATYNEQFF. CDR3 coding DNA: TGTGCCAGCAGTTCCCCGACTAGCGGGGGGGCGACCTACAATGAGCAGTTCTTC.

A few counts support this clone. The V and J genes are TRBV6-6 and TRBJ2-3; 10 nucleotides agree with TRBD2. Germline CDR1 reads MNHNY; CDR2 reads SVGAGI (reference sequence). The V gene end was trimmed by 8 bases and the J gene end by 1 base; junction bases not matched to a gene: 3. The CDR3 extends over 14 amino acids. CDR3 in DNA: TGTGCCAGCCTAGCGGGGGCGCGCACAGATACGCAGTATTTT. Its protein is CASLAGARTDTQYF.

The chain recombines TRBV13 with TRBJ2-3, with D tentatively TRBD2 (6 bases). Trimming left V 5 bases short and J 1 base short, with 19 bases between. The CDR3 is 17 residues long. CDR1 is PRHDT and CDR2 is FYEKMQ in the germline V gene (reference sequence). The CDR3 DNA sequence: TGTGCCAGCAGCGACCTCCCCGGGCGGGGACGCACAGATACGCAGTATTTT. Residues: CASSDLPGRGRTDTQYF.

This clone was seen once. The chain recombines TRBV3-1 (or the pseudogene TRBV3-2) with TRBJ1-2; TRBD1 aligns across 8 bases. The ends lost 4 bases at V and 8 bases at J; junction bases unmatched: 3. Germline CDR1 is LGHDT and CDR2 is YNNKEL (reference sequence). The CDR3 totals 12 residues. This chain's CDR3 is CASSPQGDGYTF. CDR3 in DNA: TGTGCCAGCAGCCCACAGGGGGACGGCTACACCTTC.

The DNA of the CDR3 is TGTGCCAGCAGCTCCCTCCAGGGATTCCGGACAACTAATGAAAAACTGTTTTTT. Encoded protein: CASSSLQGFRTTNEKLFF. The chain uses TRBV11-2 and TRBJ1-4; a possible D gene is TRBD1 (5 bases). Germline assignment: CDR1 SGHAT and CDR2 FQNNGV. Trimming cost V 4 bases and J 0 bases, with 18 bases left between them. This CDR3 spans 18 amino acids. The whole variable domain, filled in from reference TRBV11-2 and TRBJ1-4, reads EAGVAQSPRYKIIEKRQSVAFWCNPISGHATLYWYQQILGQGPKLLIQFQNNGVVDDSQLPKDRFSAERLKGVDSTLKIQPAKLEDSAVYLCASSSLQGFRTTNEKLFFGSGTQLSVL.

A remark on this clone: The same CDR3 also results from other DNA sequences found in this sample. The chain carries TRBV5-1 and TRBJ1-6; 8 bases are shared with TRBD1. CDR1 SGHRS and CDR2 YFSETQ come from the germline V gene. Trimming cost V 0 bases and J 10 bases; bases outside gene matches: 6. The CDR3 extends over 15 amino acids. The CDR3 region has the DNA TGCGCCAGCAGCTTGGCCGGGACAGGCCGCTCACCCCTCCACTTT. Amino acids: CASSLAGTGRSPLHF.

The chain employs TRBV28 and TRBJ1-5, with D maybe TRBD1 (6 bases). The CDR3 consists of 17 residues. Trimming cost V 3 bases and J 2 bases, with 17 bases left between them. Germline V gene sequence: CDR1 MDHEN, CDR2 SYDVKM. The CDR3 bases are TGTGCCAGCAGTTTGCTCCAGGGGACCGGAGGCAATCAGCCCCAGCATTTT. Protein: CASSLLQGTGGNQPQHF.

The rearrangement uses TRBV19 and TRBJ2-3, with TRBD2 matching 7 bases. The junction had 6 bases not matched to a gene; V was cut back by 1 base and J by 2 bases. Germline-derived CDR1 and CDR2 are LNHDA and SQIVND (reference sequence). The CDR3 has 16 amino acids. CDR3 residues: CASSIGAGENTDTQYF. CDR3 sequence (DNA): TGTGCCAGTAGTATAGGTGCGGGGGAGAACACAGATACGCAGTATTTT. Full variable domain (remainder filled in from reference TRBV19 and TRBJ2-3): DGGITQSPKYLFRKEGQNVTLSCEQNLNHDAMYWYRQDPGQGLRLIYYSQIVNDFQKGDIAEGYSVSREKKESFPLTVTSAQKNPTAFYLCASSIGAGENTDTQYFGPGTRLTVL.